The 29 T cell receptor beta chains presented below share a single source sample, sequenced in a study of glioma-infiltrating T cells. Using RNA template, CDR3s of TCR alpha and beta were amplified with iRepertoire arm-PCR. From the multiplex PCR reads, TCRdb called clonotypes with MiXCR, one entry per CDR3 protein. The sample has over 70,000 distinct CDR3 sequences, 20% to 25% seen once. Sequencing was performed on glioma tissue, nonneoplastic brain tissue, or PBMCs (not recorded which). The receptors were sampled from a human donor with low-grade glioma or glioblastoma, undergoing nonglioma brain surgery, or in good health (not recorded which).

J is TRBJ1-2 and V is TRBV5-1, with D tentatively TRBD1 (6 bases). The germline V and J ends were trimmed by 0 bases and 12 bases, with 21 bases remaining between them. CDR3 length equals 15 residues. Germline CDR1 is SGHRS and CDR2 is YFSETQ. In nucleotides, the CDR3 is TGCGCCAGCAGCTTGGCAGGGGAGGGAGCGAGGGGCGACACCTTC. As protein: CASSLAGEGARGDTF.

This clonotype was detected many times. This chain joins TRBV20-1 and TRBJ1-2, with 8 bases lining up with TRBD1. V gave up 4 bases and J gave up 7 bases; unmatched junction bases: 14. The CDR3 contains 15 residues. CDR1 and CDR2 (germline): DFQATT, SNEGSKA (reference sequence). CDR3 region: CSATLSGRGLGGYTF. CDR3 nucleotides: TGCAGTGCTACCCTATCCGGCAGGGGGCTGGGTGGCTACACCTTC.

The rearrangement links TRBV5-4 to TRBJ1-1, with unresolved D. V gave up 7 bases and J gave up 1 base, with 14 bases separating them. From germline, CDR1 is SGHNT and CDR2 YYREEE (reference sequence). CDR3 size: 14 residues. CDR3 loop: CASSKEGRNTEAFF. The CDR3 bases are TGTGCCAGCTCCAAAGAGGGTCGGAACACTGAAGCTTTCTTT.

In this sample, this clonotype turned up many times. V is TRBV7-8 and J is TRBJ2-1; 7 nucleotides match TRBD1. V was clipped by 5 bases and J by 5 bases; unmatched bases: 6. This CDR3 is 14 amino acids long. The germline gives CDR1 SGHVS, CDR2 FQNEAQ. DNA for the CDR3: TGTGCCAGCAGCACCTGGACAGGCCACAATGAGCAGTTCTTC. It translates to CASSTWTGHNEQFF. The complete variable domain, with remaining parts taken from reference TRBV7-8 and TRBJ2-1, reads GAGVSQSPRYKVAKRGQDVALRCDPISGHVSLFWYQQALGQGPEFLTYFQNEAQLDKSGLPSDRFFAERPEGSVSTLKIQRTQQEDSAVYLCASSTWTGHNEQFFGPGTRLTVL.

Ten or more counts support this clonotype. The chain couples TRBV7-9 to TRBJ1-1, with 8 nucleotides matching TRBD1. The CDR3 totals 15 residues. Germline values: CDR1 SEHNR, CDR2 FQNEAQ (reference sequence). With V trimmed by 5 bases and J by 3 bases, 8 bases remained unmatched. The CDR3 region is CASSALRGRDTEAFF. Here the CDR3 DNA reads TGTGCCAGCAGCGCCCTCAGGGGGCGCGACACTGAAGCTTTCTTT.

V is TRBV7-2 and J is TRBJ2-3, with 12 bases that match TRBD1. Germline CDR1 and CDR2: SGHTA and FQGNSA. V shed 3 bases and J 6 bases; nucleotides not matched to a gene: 7. There are 16 residues in the CDR3. The CDR3 DNA reads as TGTGCCAGCAGCTTTAAGGGACAGGGGGCAGAGGATACGCAGTATTTT. Protein product: CASSFKGQGAEDTQYF.

This clonotype has more than one count but fewer than ten. This chain connects TRBV14 to TRBJ2-4; TRBD2 aligns across 7 bases. Germline CDR1 SGHDN, CDR2 FVKESK. This CDR3 spans 16 amino acids. The trim removed 0 bases at V and 1 base at J, leaving 3 bases unmatched. The CDR3 DNA is TGTGCCAGCAGCCAAGAGGTGGGGGGGGCCAAAAACATTCAGTACTTC. Translating it yields CASSQEVGGAKNIQYF.

This clonotype was seen at least ten times. This sequence joins TRBV14 and TRBJ2-5; D call uncertain. Trimming left V 5 bases short and J 5 bases short, with 6 bases between. The CDR3 has 11 residues. CDR1 is SGHDN, CDR2 FVKESK, per germline. The CDR3 bases are TGTGCCAGCAGCGTCCAGGAGACCCAGTACTTC. This sequence encodes CASSVQETQYF. Variable domain in full (rest from reference TRBV14 and TRBJ2-5): EAGVTQFPSHSVIEKGQTVTLRCDPISGHDNLYWYRRVMGKEIKFLLHFVKESKQDESGMPNNRFLAERTGGTYSTLKVQPAELEDSGVYFCASSVQETQYFGPGTRLLVL.

With respect to this clonotype: A read error is possible here, since a much larger clone lies one base away. This rearrangement joins TRBV29-1 to TRBJ2-7, with a possible D match to TRBD1 (5 bases). CDR3 length: 14 amino acids. CDR1 is SQVTM and CDR2 is ANQGSEA in the germline V gene. This CDR3 reads CSVGSTVKGAEQCF. CDR3 DNA sequence: TGCAGCGTGGGAAGTACGGTGAAAGGGGCCGAGCAGTGCTTC.

The V call is TRBV7-2, the J call TRBJ2-7; the D call may be TRBD1 or TRBD2 (6 bases each). Trimming shortened V by 2 bases and J by 3 bases, and 11 bases separated the two germline ends. This CDR3 region has 14 residues. CDR1 SGHTA and CDR2 FQGNSA come from the germline V gene. Here the CDR3 DNA reads TGTGCCAGCAGCTTAAAGGGGGGTGACTACGAGCAGTACTTC. It encodes CASSLKGGDYEQYF.

This clonotype was counted many times. V is TRBV29-1 and J is TRBJ2-7; D is perhaps TRBD2 (6 bases). Trimming took 2 bases from V and 3 from J, leaving 8 bases between them. The length of the CDR3 is 12 residues. Per germline, CDR1 SQVTM and CDR2 ANQGSEA. CDR3 region: CSVEMTSYEQYF. CDR3 nucleotide sequence: TGCAGCGTTGAAATGACTAGCTACGAGCAGTACTTC.

This clonotype was observed many times. The J gene is TRBJ2-7, the V gene TRBV6-1, with D tentatively TRBD1 (6 bases). This CDR3 spans 14 amino acids. Germline CDR1 MNHNS, CDR2 SASEGT. V was pared by 6 bases and J by 6 bases, with 18 bases between. CDR3 in DNA: TGTGCCAGCAGACCGGACAGTCGAAGATTCGAGCAGTACTTC. Protein sequence: CASRPDSRRFEQYF.

There are many counts of this clonotype. CDR3 residues: CASSPVNGEETQYF. In nucleotides, the CDR3 is TGTGCCAGCAGCCCAGTGAACGGGGAAGAGACCCAGTACTTC. The V call is TRBV6-1, the J call TRBJ2-5, with D possibly matching TRBD2 (5 bases). Trimming shortened V by 6 bases and J by 3 bases, and 14 bases separated the two germline ends. This CDR3 comprises 14 residues. Germline-derived CDR1 and CDR2 are MNHNS and SASEGT.

This clonotype was seen a single time. Possible read error: a much larger clone is one base away. V gene TRBV7-2 combines with J gene TRBJ2-5, with a tentative D call TRBD2 (7 bases). Germline assignment: CDR1 SGHTA and CDR2 FQGNSA. The CDR3 is made up of 14 amino acids. The CDR3 DNA follows: TGTGCCAGCAGCTTGGCGGGGGCGAAAGAGACCCAGTCCTTC. It translates to CASSLAGAKETQSF.

At least ten counts were recorded for this clonotype. The chain is built from TRBV18 and TRBJ1-1; TRBD1 might be the D (5 bases). The V and J ends lost 3 bases and 8 bases respectively, with 10 bases between them. Per the germline V gene, CDR1 is KGHSH and CDR2 is LQKENI. This CDR3 has 12 residues. CDR3 residues: CASSPSGKEAFF. The DNA for the CDR3 is TGTGCCAGCTCACCCTCAGGGAAAGAAGCTTTCTTT.

The gene calls are TRBV6-1 and TRBJ2-7, with TRBD1 matching over 8 bases. Germline CDR1 MNHNS, CDR2 SASEGT. The V and J ends lost 7 bases and 3 bases, in that order; junction bases with no gene match: 2. This CDR3 spans 12 amino acids. CDR3 coding DNA: TGTGCCAGCACGGACAGGGTCTACGAGCAGTACTTC. Translating gives CASTDRVYEQYF.

At least ten counts were recorded for this clonotype. The chain has TRBV5-4 and TRBJ2-1; 9 positions match TRBD2. Trimming at V came to 0 bases and at J to 3 bases, leaving 4 bases not matched to a gene. This CDR3 has 16 residues. Germline CDR1 is SGHNT and CDR2 is YYREEE (reference sequence). CDR3 nucleotides: TGTGCCAGCAGCTTGGGAGCGGGGGGTAGCTACAATGAGCAGTTCTTC. This codes for CASSLGAGGSYNEQFF.

This clonotype was counted at least ten times. The chain joins TRBV20-1 to TRBJ1-5, with TRBD1 as a possible D gene (5 bases). The CDR3 is 16 amino acids. CDR1 DFQATT and CDR2 SNEGSKA come from the germline V gene (reference sequence). V lost 2 bases to trimming and J lost 3 bases, with 17 bases between them. In DNA form, the CDR3 reads TGCAGTGCTAGAACTGTTGGCGGGGACTTCAATCAGCCCCAGCATTTT. Its translation: CSARTVGGDFNQPQHF.

The chain employs TRBV29-1 and TRBJ2-7, with 10 bases identical to TRBD2. The junction had 11 bases not matched to a gene; V was cut back by 5 bases and J by 1 base. The CDR3 length is 16 residues. CDR1 is SQVTM, CDR2 ANQGSEA, per germline. The CDR3 protein is CSVISGRAGSSYEQYF. For the CDR3, the DNA is TGCAGCGTTATAAGCGGGAGGGCGGGAAGTTCCTACGAGCAGTACTTC.

The chain links TRBV15 to TRBJ2-1, with a tentative D call TRBD2 (5 bases). Trimming pared 3 bases from V and 4 bases from J, leaving 13 bases between. This CDR3 is 15 amino acids long. Looked up from germline, CDR1 is LNHNV and CDR2 is YYDKDF (reference sequence). The CDR3 sequence: CATSRTGSPYNEQFF. The CDR3 DNA follows: TGTGCCACCAGCAGGACGGGGAGCCCGTACAATGAGCAGTTCTTC.

The chain employs TRBV7-9 and TRBJ2-7; D might be TRBD1 (6 bases). The CDR3 has 15 amino acids. V was shortened by 5 bases and J by 0 bases, with 14 bases between the two germline ends. CDR1 and CDR2 from the germline V gene are SEHNR and FQNEAQ (reference sequence). CDR3 residues: CASSPDSLSSYEQYF. The CDR3, as DNA: TGTGCCAGCAGCCCGGACAGCTTAAGCTCCTACGAGCAGTACTTC.

The table lists this clonotype with many counts. The chain uses TRBV6-6 and TRBJ2-1, with D perhaps given as TRBD1 or TRBD2 (5 bases each). Germline CDR1 reads MNHNY; CDR2 reads SVGAGI (reference sequence). This CDR3 region has 15 residues. Between the trimmed V and J ends, which lost 2 bases and 6 bases, there was a span of 14 bases. CDR3 coding DNA: TGTGCCAGCAGTTACGGGGGAACTCGCCGCAATGAGCAGTTCTTC. It is translated as CASSYGGTRRNEQFF.

This clonotype was seen many times. The chain carries TRBV20-1 and TRBJ2-7, with a possible D match to TRBD1 (6 bases). Trimming left V 6 bases short and J 2 bases short, with 14 bases between. The CDR3 runs to 13 residues. Germline V gene lookup returns CDR1 DFQATT and CDR2 SNEGSKA (reference sequence). The CDR3 protein is CSAQTGATYEQYF. CDR3 in DNA: TGCAGTGCCCAGACAGGAGCCACCTACGAGCAGTACTTC.

The genes are TRBV12-3 or TRBV12-4 and TRBJ2-7; 10 bases line up with TRBD2. Unmatched junction bases numbered 7, after V lost 5 bases and J lost 3 bases. The CDR3 runs 15 residues. CDR3 sequence reads: CASSQGIAGGYEQYF. The DNA for the CDR3 is TGTGCCAGCAGTCAAGGGATAGCGGGGGGCTACGAGCAGTACTTC.

This clonotype was counted many times. The CDR3 is CASSLPGYHYEQYF. The DNA for the CDR3 is TGTGCCAGCTCACTCCCAGGGTACCACTACGAGCAGTACTTC. This chain connects TRBV18 to TRBJ2-7, with D tentatively TRBD1 (5 bases). This CDR3 has 14 residues. Looked up from germline, CDR1 is KGHSH and CDR2 is LQKENI. Trimming pared 4 bases from V and 3 bases from J, leaving 13 bases between.

Ten or more counts support this clonotype. The chain employs TRBV20-1 and TRBJ2-1; possible D gene TRBD2, 6 bases. V gave up 4 bases and J gave up 3 bases, with 16 bases separating them. The CDR3 spans 15 residues. Germline assignment: CDR1 DFQATT and CDR2 SNEGSKA (reference sequence). The CDR3 reads CSAIRSGRHYNEQFF. CDR3 coding DNA: TGCAGTGCTATTCGCAGCGGGCGCCACTACAATGAGCAGTTCTTC.

As regards this clonotype: Since a much larger clone is just one base distant, this may be a read error. The J gene is TRBJ1-4, the V gene TRBV18, with D uncertain. From germline, CDR1 is KGHSH and CDR2 LQKENI. There are 14 residues in the CDR3. CDR3 in amino acids: CASSPSPTDEKLFF. For the CDR3, the DNA is TGTGCCAGCTCACCTTCCCCAACTGATGAAAAACTGTTTTTT.

This clonotype was seen at least ten times. The rearrangement uses TRBV14 and TRBJ2-7, with 11 nucleotides matching TRBD2. V shed 0 bases and J 4 bases; nucleotides not matched to a gene: 5. The CDR3 runs 16 residues. Germline-derived CDR1 and CDR2 are SGHDN and FVKESK. Here the CDR3 reads CASSQDSSGRSYEQYF. The CDR3 region has the DNA TGTGCCAGCAGCCAAGATTCTAGCGGGAGGTCTTACGAGCAGTACTTC. Based on the CDR3 plus reference TRBV14 and TRBJ2-7, the full variable domain is EAGVTQFPSHSVIEKGQTVTLRCDPISGHDNLYWYRRVMGKEIKFLLHFVKESKQDESGMPNNRFLAERTGGTYSTLKVQPAELEDSGVYFCASSQDSSGRSYEQYFGPGTRLTVT.

This chain uses TRBV5-4 with TRBJ2-1; 13 bases fit TRBD2. CDR1 and CDR2 from the germline V gene are SGHNT and YYREEE (reference sequence). The junction had 6 bases not matched to a gene; V was cut back by 4 bases and J by 5 bases. CDR3 length: 16 residues. In DNA, the CDR3 is TGTGCCAGCAGCCTCCGAGGACTAGCGGGGGACAATGAGCAGTTCTTC. It codes for CASSLRGLAGDNEQFF.